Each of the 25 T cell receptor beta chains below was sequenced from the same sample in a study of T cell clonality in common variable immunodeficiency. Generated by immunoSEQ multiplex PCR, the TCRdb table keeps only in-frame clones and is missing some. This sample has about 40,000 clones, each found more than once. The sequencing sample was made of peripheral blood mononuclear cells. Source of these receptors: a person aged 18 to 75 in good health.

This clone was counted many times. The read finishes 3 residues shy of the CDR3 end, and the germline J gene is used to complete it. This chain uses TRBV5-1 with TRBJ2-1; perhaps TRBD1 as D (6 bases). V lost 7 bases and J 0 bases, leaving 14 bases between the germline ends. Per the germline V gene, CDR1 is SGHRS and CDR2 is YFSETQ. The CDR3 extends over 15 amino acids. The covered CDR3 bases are TGCGCCAGCTCAGAACAGGACAGCTCCTACAATGAG. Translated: CASSEQDSSYNE. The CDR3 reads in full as CASSEQDSSYNEQFF.

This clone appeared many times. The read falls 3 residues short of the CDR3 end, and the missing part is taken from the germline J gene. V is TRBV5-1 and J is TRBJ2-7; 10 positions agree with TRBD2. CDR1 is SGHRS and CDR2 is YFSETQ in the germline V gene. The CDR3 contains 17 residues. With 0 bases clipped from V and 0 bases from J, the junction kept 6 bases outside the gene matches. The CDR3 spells CASSLVAGGPSSYEQYF. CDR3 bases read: TGCGCCAGCAGCTTGGTAGCGGGGGGCCCAAGCTCCTACGAG.

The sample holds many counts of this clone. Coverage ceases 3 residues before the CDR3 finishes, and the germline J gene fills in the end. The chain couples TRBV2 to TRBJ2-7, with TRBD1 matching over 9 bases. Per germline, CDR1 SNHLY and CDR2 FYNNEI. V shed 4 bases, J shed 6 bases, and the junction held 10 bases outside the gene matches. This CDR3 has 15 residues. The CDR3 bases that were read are TGTGCCAGCAGTGCTACAGGGGGCGCATTGTCCGAG. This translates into CASSATGGALSE. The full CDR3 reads CASSATGGALSEQYF.

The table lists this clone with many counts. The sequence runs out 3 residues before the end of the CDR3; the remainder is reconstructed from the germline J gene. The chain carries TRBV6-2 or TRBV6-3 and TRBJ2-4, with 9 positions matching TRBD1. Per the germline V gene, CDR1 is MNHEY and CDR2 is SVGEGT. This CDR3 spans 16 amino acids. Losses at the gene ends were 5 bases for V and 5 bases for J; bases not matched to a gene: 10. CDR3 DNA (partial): TGTGCCAGCAGTACAGGGACAGGGATGAGGCAAAACATT. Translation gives CASSTGTGMRQNI. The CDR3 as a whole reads CASSTGTGMRQNIQYF.

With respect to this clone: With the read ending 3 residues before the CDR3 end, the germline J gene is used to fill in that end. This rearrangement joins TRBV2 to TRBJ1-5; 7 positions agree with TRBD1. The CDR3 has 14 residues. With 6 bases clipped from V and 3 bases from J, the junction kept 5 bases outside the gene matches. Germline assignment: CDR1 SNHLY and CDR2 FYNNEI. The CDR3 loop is CASSPTGPNQPQHF. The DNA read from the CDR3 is TGTGCCAGCAGCCCGACAGGGCCCAATCAGCCC.

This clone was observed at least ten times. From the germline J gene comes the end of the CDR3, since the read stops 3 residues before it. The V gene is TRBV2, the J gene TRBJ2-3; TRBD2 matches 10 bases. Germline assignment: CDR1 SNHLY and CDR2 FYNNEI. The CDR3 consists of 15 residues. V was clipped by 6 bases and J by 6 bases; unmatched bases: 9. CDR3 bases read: TGTGCCAGCAGCGCGGCTAGCGGGAGAGGGGATACG. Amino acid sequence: CASSAASGRGDT. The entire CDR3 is CASSAASGRGDTQYF.

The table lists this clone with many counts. The covered CDR3 bases are TGTGCCAGTAGTATAGATCGACAGGAGGTATGGACC. Its translation: CASSIDRQEVWT. The whole CDR3 sequence is CASSIDRQEVWTQYF. This chain uses TRBV19 with TRBJ2-5, with a tentative D call TRBD1 (6 bases). The read ends 3 residues shy of where the CDR3 ends; the end is completed using the germline J gene. Trimming took off 0 bases at V and 7 bases at J, with 15 bases between the two ends. The germline V gene encodes CDR1 LNHDA and CDR2 SQIVND (reference sequence). The CDR3 extends over 15 amino acids.

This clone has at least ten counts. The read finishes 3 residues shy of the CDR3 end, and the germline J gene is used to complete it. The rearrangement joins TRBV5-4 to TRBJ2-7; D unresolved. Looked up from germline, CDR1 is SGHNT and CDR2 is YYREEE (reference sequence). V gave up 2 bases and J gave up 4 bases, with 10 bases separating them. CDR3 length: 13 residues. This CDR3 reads CASSLGPLYEQYF. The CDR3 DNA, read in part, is TGTGCCAGCAGCTTAGGCCCATTATACGAG. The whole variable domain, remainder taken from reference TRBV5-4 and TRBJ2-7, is ETGVTQSPTHLIKTRGQQVTLRCSSQSGHNTVSWYQQALGQGPQFIFQYYREEENGRGNFPPRFSGLQFPNYSSELNVNALELDDSALYLCASSLGPLYEQYFGPGTRLTVT.

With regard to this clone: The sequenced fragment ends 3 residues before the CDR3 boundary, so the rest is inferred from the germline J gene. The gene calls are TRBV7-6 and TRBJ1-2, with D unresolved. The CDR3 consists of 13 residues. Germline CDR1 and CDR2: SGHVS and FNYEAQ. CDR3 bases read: TGTGCCAGCAGCTTAGAACTTATCTACGAC. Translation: CASSLELIYD. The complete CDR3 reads CASSLELIYDYTF.

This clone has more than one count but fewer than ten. The CDR3 protein is CASSSLIPNYFNYGYTF. The sequenced CDR3 bases are TGTGCCAGCAGCTCGTTGATCCCTAACTACTTCAACTATGGC. J is TRBJ1-2 and V is TRBV7-8; no definite D call. Coverage ceases 3 residues before the CDR3 finishes, and the germline J gene fills in the end. Germline V gene data show CDR1 as SGHVS and CDR2 as FQNEAQ. The CDR3 spans 17 residues. V was clipped by 4 bases and J by 2 bases, with 20 bases between them.

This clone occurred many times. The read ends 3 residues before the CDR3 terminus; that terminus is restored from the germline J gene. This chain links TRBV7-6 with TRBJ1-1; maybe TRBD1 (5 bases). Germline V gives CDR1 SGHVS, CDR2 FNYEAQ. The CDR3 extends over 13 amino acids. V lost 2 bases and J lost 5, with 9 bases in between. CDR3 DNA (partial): TGTGCCAGCAGCTTAATGCCAGGGACTGAA. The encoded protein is CASSLMPGTE. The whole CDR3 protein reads CASSLMPGTEAFF. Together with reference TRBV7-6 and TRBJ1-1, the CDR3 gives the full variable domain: GAGVSQSPRYKVTKRGQDVALRCDPISGHVSLYWYRQALGQGPEFLTYFNYEAQQDKSGLPNDRFSAERPEGSISTLTIQRTEQRDSAMYRCASSLMPGTEAFFGQGTRLTVV.

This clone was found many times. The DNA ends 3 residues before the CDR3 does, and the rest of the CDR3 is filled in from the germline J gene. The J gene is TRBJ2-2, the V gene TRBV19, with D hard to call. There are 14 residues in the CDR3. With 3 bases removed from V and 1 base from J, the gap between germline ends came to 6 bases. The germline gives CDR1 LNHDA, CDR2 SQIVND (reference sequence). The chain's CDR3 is CASSIEGNTGELFF. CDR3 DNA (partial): TGTGCCAGTAGTATCGAAGGGAACACCGGGGAG.

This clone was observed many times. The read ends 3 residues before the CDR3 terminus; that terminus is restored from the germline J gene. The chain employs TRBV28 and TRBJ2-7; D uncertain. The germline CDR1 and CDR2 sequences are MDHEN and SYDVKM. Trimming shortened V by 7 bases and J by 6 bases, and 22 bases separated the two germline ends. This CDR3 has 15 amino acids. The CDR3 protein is CASKRSGAGNAEQYF. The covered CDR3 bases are TGTGCCAGCAAGCGCTCCGGTGCCGGAAACGCCGAG.

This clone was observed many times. The CDR3 DNA, read in part, is TGTGCCTGGAGTCCGAACCGCAGGGGGCTAGAGACC. Protein: CAWSPNRRGLET. The whole CDR3 sequence is CAWSPNRRGLETQYF. This rearrangement joins TRBV30 to TRBJ2-5; 8 bases match TRBD1. Sequencing ends 3 residues short of the CDR3 end; the germline J gene provides the rest. Germline V lookup: CDR1 GTSNPN, CDR2 SVGIG (reference sequence). This CDR3 comprises 15 residues. V was pared by 2 bases and J by 4 bases, with 9 bases of the junction left unmatched.

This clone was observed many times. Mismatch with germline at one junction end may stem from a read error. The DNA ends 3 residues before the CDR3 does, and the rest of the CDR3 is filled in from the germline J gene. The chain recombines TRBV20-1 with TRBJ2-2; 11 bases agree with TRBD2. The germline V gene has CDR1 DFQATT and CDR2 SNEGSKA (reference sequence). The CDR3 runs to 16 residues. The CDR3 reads CSAGDSGRGNTGELFF. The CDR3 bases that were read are TGCAGTGCTGGAGATAGCGGGAGGGGGAACACCGGGGAG.

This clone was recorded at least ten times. CDR3 loop: CAISEEGTGRGYTF. The sequenced CDR3 bases are TGTGCCATCAGTGAAGAAGGGACAGGCAGGGGC. The V call is TRBV10-3, the J call TRBJ1-2; 8 bases are a match to TRBD1. The read ends 3 residues shy of where the CDR3 ends; the end is completed using the germline J gene. Germline-derived CDR1 and CDR2 are ENHRY and SYGVKD. The length of the CDR3 is 14 residues.

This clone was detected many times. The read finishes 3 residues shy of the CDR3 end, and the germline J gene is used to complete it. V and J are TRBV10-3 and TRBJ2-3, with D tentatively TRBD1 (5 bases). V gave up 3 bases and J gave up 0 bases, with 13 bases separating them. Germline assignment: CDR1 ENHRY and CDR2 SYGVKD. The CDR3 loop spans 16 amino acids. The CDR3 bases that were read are TGTGCCATCAGTGACCCCGACAGCTCTAGCACAGATACG. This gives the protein CAISDPDSSSTDT. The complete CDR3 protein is CAISDPDSSSTDTQYF.

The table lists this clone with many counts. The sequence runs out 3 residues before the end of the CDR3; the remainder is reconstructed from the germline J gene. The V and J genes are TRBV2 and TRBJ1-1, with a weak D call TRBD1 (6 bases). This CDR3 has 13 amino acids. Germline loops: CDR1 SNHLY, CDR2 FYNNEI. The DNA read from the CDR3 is TGTGCCAGCAAGATCGAGGGGGATCAGATA. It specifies CASKIEGDQI. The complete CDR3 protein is CASKIEGDQIAFF.

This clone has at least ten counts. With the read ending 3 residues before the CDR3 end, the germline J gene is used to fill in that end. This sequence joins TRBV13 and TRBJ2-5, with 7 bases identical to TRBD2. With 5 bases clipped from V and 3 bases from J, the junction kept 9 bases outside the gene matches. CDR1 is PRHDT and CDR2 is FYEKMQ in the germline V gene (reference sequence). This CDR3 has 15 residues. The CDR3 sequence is CASSERGGTEETQYF. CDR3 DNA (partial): TGTGCCAGCAGCGAACGCGGGGGAACGGAAGAGACC.

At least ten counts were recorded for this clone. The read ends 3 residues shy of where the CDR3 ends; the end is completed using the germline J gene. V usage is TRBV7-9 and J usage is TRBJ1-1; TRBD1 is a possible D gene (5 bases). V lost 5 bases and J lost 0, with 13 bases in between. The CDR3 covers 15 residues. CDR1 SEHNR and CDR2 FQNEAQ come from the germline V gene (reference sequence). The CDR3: CASSVPGVVNTEAFF. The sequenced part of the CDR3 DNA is TGTGCCAGCAGCGTCCCGGGGGTGGTGAACACTGAA.

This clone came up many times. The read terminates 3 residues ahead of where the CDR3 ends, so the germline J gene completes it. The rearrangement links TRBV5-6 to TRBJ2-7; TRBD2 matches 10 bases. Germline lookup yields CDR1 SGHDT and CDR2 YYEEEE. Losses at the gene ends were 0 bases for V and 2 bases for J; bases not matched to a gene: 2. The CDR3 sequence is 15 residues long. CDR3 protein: CASSLGLAGAYEQYF. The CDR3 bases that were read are TGTGCCAGCAGCTTGGGTCTAGCGGGGGCCTACGAG.

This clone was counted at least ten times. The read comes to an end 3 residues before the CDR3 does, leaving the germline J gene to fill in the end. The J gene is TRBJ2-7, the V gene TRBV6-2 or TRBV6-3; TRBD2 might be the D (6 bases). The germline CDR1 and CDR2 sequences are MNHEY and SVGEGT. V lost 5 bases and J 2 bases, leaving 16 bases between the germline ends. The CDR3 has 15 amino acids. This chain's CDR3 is CASSTPGRGPYEQYF. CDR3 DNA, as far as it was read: TGTGCCAGCAGTACCCCCGGGCGGGGACCCTACGAG.

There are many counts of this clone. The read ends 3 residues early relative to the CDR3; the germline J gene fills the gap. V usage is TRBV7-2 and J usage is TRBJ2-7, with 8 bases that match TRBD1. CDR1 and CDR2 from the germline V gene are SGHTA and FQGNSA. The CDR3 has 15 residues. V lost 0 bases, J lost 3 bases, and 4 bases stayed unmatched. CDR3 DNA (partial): TGTGCCAGCAGCTTAGCGACAGGGGCTTACTACGAG. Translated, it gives CASSLATGAYYE. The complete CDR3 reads CASSLATGAYYEQYF.

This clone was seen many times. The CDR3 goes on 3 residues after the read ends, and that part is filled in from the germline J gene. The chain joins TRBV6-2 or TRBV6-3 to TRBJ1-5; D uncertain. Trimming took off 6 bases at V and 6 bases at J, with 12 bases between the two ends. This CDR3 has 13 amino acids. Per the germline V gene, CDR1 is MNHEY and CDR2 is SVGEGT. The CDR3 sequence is CASRARGTQPQHF. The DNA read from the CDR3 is TGTGCCAGCAGGGCCCGGGGTACTCAGCCC.

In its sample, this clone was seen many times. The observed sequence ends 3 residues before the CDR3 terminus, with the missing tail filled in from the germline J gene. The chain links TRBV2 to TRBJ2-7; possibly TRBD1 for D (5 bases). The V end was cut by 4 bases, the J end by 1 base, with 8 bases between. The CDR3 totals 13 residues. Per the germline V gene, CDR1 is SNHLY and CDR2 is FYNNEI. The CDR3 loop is CASSATGSYEQYF. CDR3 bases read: TGTGCCAGCAGTGCTACAGGATCCTACGAG. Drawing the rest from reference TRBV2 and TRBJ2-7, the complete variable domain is EPEVTQTPSHQVTQMGQEVILRCVPISNHLYFYWYRQILGQKVEFLVSFYNNEISEKSEIFDDQFSVERPDGSNFTLKIRSTKLEDSAMYFCASSATGSYEQYFGPGTRLTVT.